One and the same sample provided the 18 T cell receptor beta chains below, sequenced in a study of T-cell reconstitution after alpha-beta-depleted transplantation in children (dated by TCRdb to about 2016). The library was built by means of PCR. These reads were obtained on an Illumina HiSeq 2500. TCR library preparation used molecular barcoding, with unique molecular identifiers applied to normalize quantification of the TCRbeta repertoire. Through fastp at Q25 and MiXCR, TCRdb rebuilt clones from the public reads, retaining in-frame beta chains. Rows merge per CDR3 protein into single entries with the most common DNA and genes. The sample records around 250,000 distinct CDR3 sequences, almost 10% of which are singletons. Clones ranked in the top ten supply roughly 9.1% of the sample. The sample consisted of PBMCs from the stem cell graft donor, taken from the stem cell graft. The source of these receptors is a human donor who donated a stem cell graft to a child with SCID.

V and J are TRBV5-1 and TRBJ2-7; the match to TRBD2 covers 15 bases. Trimming cost V 3 bases and J 2 bases; bases outside gene matches: 3. The germline V gene encodes CDR1 SGHRS and CDR2 YFSETQ. The CDR3 totals 16 residues. CDR3 DNA: TGCGCCAGCAGCTCGGGACTAGCGGGGGGACCCTACGAGCAGTACTTC. Its protein is CASSSGLAGGPYEQYF.

In this sample, this clonotype turned up a few times. V is TRBV19 and J is TRBJ2-5, with 7 positions matching TRBD1. Losses at the gene ends were 6 bases for V and 1 base for J; bases not matched to a gene: 5. CDR3 length: 14 amino acids. Per the germline V gene, CDR1 is LNHDA and CDR2 is SQIVND (reference sequence). CDR3 protein: CASSRQGPQETQYF. As DNA, the CDR3 is TGTGCCAGTAGCAGACAGGGACCCCAAGAGACCCAGTACTTC.

V usage is TRBV15 and J usage is TRBJ2-7; D remains ambiguous. Per the germline V gene, CDR1 is LNHNV and CDR2 is YYDKDF (reference sequence). The CDR3 loop spans 15 amino acids. Deletions cut 0 bases from V and 4 bases from J, with 13 bases between. DNA for the CDR3: TGTGCCACCAGCAGAGAAACCACACAGCCGTACGAGCAGTACTTC. Its protein product is CATSRETTQPYEQYF.

In this sample, this clonotype turned up many times. The chain uses TRBV24-1 and TRBJ2-3; 12 positions match TRBD2. Germline values: CDR1 KGHDR, CDR2 SFDVKD. The CDR3 has 16 amino acids. V was pared by 4 bases and J by 6 bases, with 7 bases of the junction left unmatched. The CDR3 reads CATSDPSGGALDTQYF. The DNA for the CDR3 is TGTGCCACCAGTGACCCTAGCGGGGGGGCCCTGGATACGCAGTATTTT.

This clonotype was counted only a few times. The V and J genes are TRBV4-1 and TRBJ2-7; D ambiguous. The germline gives CDR1 MGHRA, CDR2 YSYEKL. This CDR3 has 15 residues. V dropped 1 base and J dropped 3 bases, with 13 bases sitting between them. In nucleotides, the CDR3 is TGCGCCAGCAGCCAAGTGACCTTTCGAGGCTACGAGCAGTACTTC. Residues: CASSQVTFRGYEQYF.

Only a few counts were recorded for this clonotype. The rearrangement uses TRBV12-3 or TRBV12-4 and TRBJ2-3; possible D gene TRBD1, 6 bases. Trimming removed 2 bases from V and 3 bases from J, with 12 bases in between. The CDR3 runs 15 residues. The CDR3 DNA sequence: TGTGCCAGCAGTTTAACAGGGTTTGGTACAGATACGCAGTATTTT. Its translation: CASSLTGFGTDTQYF.

This clonotype has more than one count but fewer than ten. The chain is built from TRBV6-1 and TRBJ2-3, with 8 bases fitting TRBD2. Trimming at V came to 6 bases and at J to 1 base, leaving 6 bases not matched to a gene. This CDR3 has 15 residues. The germline gives CDR1 MNHNS, CDR2 SASEGT. The CDR3 protein is CASSPVRGGTDTQYF. CDR3 coding DNA: TGTGCCAGCAGCCCCGTGCGGGGGGGCACAGATACGCAGTATTTT.

This clonotype was counted between two and nine times. The genes are TRBV5-1 and TRBJ2-1, with D unresolved. Deletions cut 5 bases from V and 8 bases from J, with 8 bases between. Germline CDR1 reads SGHRS; CDR2 reads YFSETQ. The CDR3 sequence is 11 residues long. In DNA form, the CDR3 reads TGCGCCAGCAGGAAGGGCGATGAGCAGTTCTTC. It yields the protein CASRKGDEQFF.

This clonotype was detected a few times. The chain recombines TRBV5-4 with TRBJ2-2, with 8 bases aligning to TRBD2. In germline, CDR1 is SGHNT, CDR2 YYREEE (reference sequence). V lost 3 bases and J lost 0; bases outside the gene matches: 4. The CDR3 consists of 16 residues. The CDR3 spells CASSSPAGANTGELFF. The CDR3 region has the DNA TGTGCCAGCAGCTCGCCAGCGGGGGCGAACACCGGGGAGCTGTTTTTT.

This clonotype came up a few times. This rearrangement joins TRBV7-8 to TRBJ1-5; tentatively, D is TRBD1 (6 bases). CDR3 length: 17 amino acids. V lost 1 base to trimming and J lost 2 bases, with 15 bases between them. Germline CDR1 SGHVS, CDR2 FQNEAQ. CDR3 in DNA: TGTGCCAGCAGCTTAGAGATTGGGGCAGGGGGCAATCAGCCCCAGCATTTT. Encoded protein: CASSLEIGAGGNQPQHF.

The rearrangement uses TRBV7-9 and TRBJ1-5; D is unresolved. Germline V gene sequence: CDR1 SEHNR, CDR2 FQNEAQ (reference sequence). This CDR3 spans 13 amino acids. Trimming pared 1 base from V and 8 bases from J, leaving 9 bases between. CDR3 protein: CASSLGGGKPQHF. CDR3 sequence (DNA): TGTGCCAGCAGCTTAGGGGGTGGAAAGCCCCAGCATTTT.

This clonotype was seen only a few times. The chain uses TRBV9 and TRBJ1-1; no reliable D call. CDR1 SGDLS and CDR2 YYNGEE come from the germline V gene. The CDR3 extends over 15 amino acids. V lost 0 bases to trimming and J lost 4 bases, with 13 bases between them. The CDR3, as DNA: TGTGCCAGCAGCGTAGATGGCAGGACCGCCACTGAAGCTTTCTTT. Protein product: CASSVDGRTATEAFF.

V and J are TRBV6-6 and TRBJ1-6; D remains ambiguous. The CDR3 is 13 residues long. V lost 6 bases and J lost 6, with 9 bases in between. In germline, CDR1 is MNHNY, CDR2 SVGAGI (reference sequence). The DNA of the CDR3 is TGTGCCAGCAGCGACCGGGGTAATTCACCCCTCCACTTT. Its translation: CASSDRGNSPLHF.

This clonotype was recorded a few times. The chain couples TRBV13 to TRBJ2-7, with D possibly TRBD1 on 5 matching bases. Looked up from germline, CDR1 is PRHDT and CDR2 is FYEKMQ (reference sequence). CDR3 length: 11 amino acids. V was pared by 11 bases and J by 9 bases, with 17 bases between. This CDR3 is CASSQGKMQYF. The CDR3 bases are TGTGCCTCATCCCAGGGTAAAATGCAGTACTTC.

The V call is TRBV29-1, the J call TRBJ2-2; D gene unclear. V was clipped by 0 bases and J by 0 bases, with 11 bases between them. CDR3 size: 16 residues. Germline CDR1 reads SQVTM; CDR2 reads ANQGSEA. The CDR3: CSVEDRSGSNTGELFF. The CDR3 nucleotides read TGCAGCGTTGAAGATCGGTCCGGGTCGAACACCGGGGAGCTGTTTTTT.

This clonotype was found a few times. This chain links TRBV5-5 with TRBJ2-5; D is unresolved. This CDR3 spans 17 amino acids. With 1 base removed from V and 2 bases from J, the gap between germline ends came to 18 bases. Germline lookup yields CDR1 SGHKS and CDR2 YYEKEE (reference sequence). In nucleotides, the CDR3 is TGTGCCAGCAGCTTGTACGAGACGACCGACGGACAAGAGACCCAGTACTTC. Its protein product is CASSLYETTDGQETQYF.

This clonotype was seen only a few times. The rearrangement links TRBV20-1 to TRBJ2-7; the D gene is possibly TRBD2 (5 bases). Germline V lookup: CDR1 DFQATT, CDR2 SNEGSKA (reference sequence). V was clipped by 5 bases and J by 3 bases, with 17 bases between them. This CDR3 is built from 14 residues. As DNA, the CDR3 is TGCAGTGCTCTACCCAGCGTGGGGAGCTACGAGCAGTACTTC. Translated, it gives CSALPSVGSYEQYF.

Comments on this clonotype: One junction end disagrees with the germline gene, perhaps due to a read error. The chain couples TRBV7-7 to TRBJ2-1, with D perhaps TRBD2 (7 bases). The CDR3 extends over 14 amino acids. Germline CDR1 reads SSHAT; CDR2 reads FNYEAQ (reference sequence). The CDR3 loop reads CASSLGGGIRKQFF. The CDR3 nucleotides are TGTGCTAGCAGCTTAGGGGGGGGCATCCGTAAGCAGTTCTTC.